This T cell receptor beta chain comes out of a study of cytotoxic CD8 clonotypes in ibrutinib-treated CLL. Study at large: Results showed some 25 partial and 2 complete responses; following median around 73 months, around 15 remained remitted, approximately 12 advanced.

The CDR3 has 13 residues. CDR1 SGHVS and CDR2 FQNEAQ come from the germline V gene. The ends lost 5 bases at V and 6 bases at J; junction bases unmatched: 6. The protocol was immunoSEQ multiplex PCR, while the TCRdb copy is restricted to in-frame clones and leaves out a portion. The repertoire holds 150,000 to 200,000 clones, with 88% as singletons. The chain joins TRBV7-8 to TRBJ1-2, with 7 bases lining up with TRBD1. The source material was PBMCs, sampled at disease progression, from a patient treated with ibrutinib. This TCR was sampled from a human donor with chronic lymphocytic leukemia. The CDR3 DNA reads as TGTGCCAGCAGCCCTCGGGACAGTGATGGCTACACCTTC. This codes for CASSPRDSDGYTF. Based on the CDR3 plus reference TRBV7-8 and TRBJ1-2, the full variable domain is GAGVSQSPRYKVAKRGQDVALRCDPISGHVSLFWYQQALGQGPEFLTYFQNEAQLDKSGLPSDRFFAERPEGSVSTLKIQRTQQEDSAVYLCASSPRDSDGYTFGSGTRLTVV.